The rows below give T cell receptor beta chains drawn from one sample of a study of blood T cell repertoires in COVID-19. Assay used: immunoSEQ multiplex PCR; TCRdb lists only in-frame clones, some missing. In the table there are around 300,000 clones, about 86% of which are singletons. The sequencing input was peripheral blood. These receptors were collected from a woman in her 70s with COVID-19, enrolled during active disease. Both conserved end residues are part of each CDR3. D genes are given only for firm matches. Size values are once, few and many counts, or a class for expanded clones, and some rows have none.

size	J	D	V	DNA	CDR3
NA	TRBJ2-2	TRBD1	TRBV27	TGTGCCAGCAGGGGACAGGGAACGAACACCGGGGAGCTGTTTTTT	CASRGQGTNTGELFF
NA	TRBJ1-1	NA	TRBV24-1	TGTGCCACCAGCGCAACCCAGGGGACCACTGAAGCTTTCTTT	CATSATQGTTEAFF
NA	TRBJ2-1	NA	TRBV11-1	TGTGCCAGCAGCTTAGTCCAGGGAATGGTGTATGAGCAGTTCTTC	CASSLVQGMVYEQFF
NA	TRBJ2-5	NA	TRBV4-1	TGCGCCAGCAGCCAAGGTCTTCTGGAGACCCAGTACTTC	CASSQGLLETQYF
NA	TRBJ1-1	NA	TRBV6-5	TGTGCCAGCAGTTCCCGCGTTACTGAAGCTTTCTTT	CASSSRVTEAFF
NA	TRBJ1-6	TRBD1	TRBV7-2	TGTGCCAGCAGCATGAGGACAGGGGACAATTCACCCCTCCACTTT	CASSMRTGDNSPLHF
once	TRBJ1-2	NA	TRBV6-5	TGTGCCAGCAGTCCGTTAGACAGGCAAAACTATGGCTACACCTTC	CASSPLDRQNYGYTF
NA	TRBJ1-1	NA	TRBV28	TGTGCCAGCACGGGATTCACTGAAGCTTTCTTT	CASTGFTEAFF
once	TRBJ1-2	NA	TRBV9	TGTGCCAGCAGCGGGTCGGGGGGCTTGGTCTATGGCTACACCTTC	CASSGSGGLVYGYTF
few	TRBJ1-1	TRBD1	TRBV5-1	TGCGCCAGCAGCCCACAGGGGACTGAAGCTTTCTTT	CASSPQGTEAFF
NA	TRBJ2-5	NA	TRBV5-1	TGCGCCAGCAGATACGAACCGGGACAAGTTAGAGAGACCCAGTACTTC	CASRYEPGQVRETQYF
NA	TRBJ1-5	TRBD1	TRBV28	TGTGCCAGCAGCCCTGGGACAGGGGTTCAGCCCCAGCATTTT	CASSPGTGVQPQHF
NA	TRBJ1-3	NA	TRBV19	TGTGCCAGTAGTAATCGGTGGGGACATGAAGGAAACACCATATATTTT	CASSNRWGHEGNTIYF
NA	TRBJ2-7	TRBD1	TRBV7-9	TGTGCCAGCAGCCCGGGACAGTCATACGAGCAGTACTTC	CASSPGQSYEQYF
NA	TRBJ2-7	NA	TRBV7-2	TGTGCCAGCAGCTTAGAACCTAGCCTCTACGAGCAGTACTTC	CASSLEPSLYEQYF
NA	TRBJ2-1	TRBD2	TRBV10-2	TGCGCCAGCCGTCCGGGACTAGCCTCCGATGAGCAGTTCTTC	CASRPGLASDEQFF
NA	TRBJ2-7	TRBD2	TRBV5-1	TGCGCCAGCAGCTCTCAGACTAGCGGGGGGACCTACGAGCAGTACTTC	CASSSQTSGGTYEQYF
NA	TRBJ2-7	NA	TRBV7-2	TGTGCCAGCACCCCCCTCCCGGGTAGCGAGCAGTACTTC	CASTPLPGSEQYF
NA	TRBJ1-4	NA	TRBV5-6	TGTGCCAGCAGCTCACTTGACACTAAGGGGGAAAAACTGTTTTTT	CASSSLDTKGEKLFF
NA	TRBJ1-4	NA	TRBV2	TGTGCCAGCAAGCAGGGGAGAGAAAAACTGTTTTTT	CASKQGREKLFF
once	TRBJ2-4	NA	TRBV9	TGTGCCAGCAGCGTAGCGGCAGGCCCCAAAAACATTCAGTACTTC	CASSVAAGPKNIQYF
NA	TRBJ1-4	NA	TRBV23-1	TGCGCCACCGACAAAGGTACAACAACTAATGAAAAACTGTTTTTT	CATDKGTTTNEKLFF
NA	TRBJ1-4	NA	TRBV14	TGTGCCAGCAGCCAAGAGGGAGTACGAGAAAAACTGTTTTTT	CASSQEGVREKLFF
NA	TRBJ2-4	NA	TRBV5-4	TGTGCCAGCAGCACGGGACTGCCAGCCAAAAACATTCAGTACTTC	CASSTGLPAKNIQYF
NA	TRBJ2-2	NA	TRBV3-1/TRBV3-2	TGTGCCAGCACCCTGTCGTTTTTGGGCGCGAACACCGGGGAGCTGTTTTTT	CASTLSFLGANTGELFF
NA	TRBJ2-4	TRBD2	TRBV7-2	TGTGCCAGCAGTTATAGCGGGGGGGCCAAAAACATTCAGTACTTC	CASSYSGGAKNIQYF
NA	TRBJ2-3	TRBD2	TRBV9	TGTGCCAGCGGACTAGCGGGGGGGGGCACAGATACGCAGTATTTT	CASGLAGGGTDTQYF
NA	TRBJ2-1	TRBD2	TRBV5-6	TGTGCCAGCAGCTTCCTAGCGGGCAACAATGAGCAGTTCTTC	CASSFLAGNNEQFF
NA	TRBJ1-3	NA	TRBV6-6	TGTGCCAGCAGTTACGAGGGGAGGTCGAACACCATATATTTT	CASSYEGRSNTIYF
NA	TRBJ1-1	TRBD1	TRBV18	TGTGCCAGCTCACCGGACAGGTCTAAGGATCCTGAAGCTTTCTTT	CASSPDRSKDPEAFF
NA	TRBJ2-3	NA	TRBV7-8	TGTGCCAGCAGCTTAGTGGCAGGAAGCACAGATACGCAGTATTTT	CASSLVAGSTDTQYF
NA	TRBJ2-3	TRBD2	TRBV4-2	TGTGCCAGCAGCCGCTCTACTAGCGGGGGTATGACAGATACGCAGTATTTT	CASSRSTSGGMTDTQYF
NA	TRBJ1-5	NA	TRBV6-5	TGTGCCAGCCGCCCCGGGGGCAATCAGCCCCAGCATTTT	CASRPGGNQPQHF
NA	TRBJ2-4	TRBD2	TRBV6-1	TGTGCCAGCAGTGAACGAATAGCGGGGGCCCAGGAGGCCAAAAACATTCAGTACTTC	CASSERIAGAQEAKNIQYF
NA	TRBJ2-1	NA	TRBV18	TGTGCCAGCTCACCACCTCGGGGGGCACCTGGATCATACAATGAGCAGTTCTTC	CASSPPRGAPGSYNEQFF
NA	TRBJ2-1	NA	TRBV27	TGTGCCAGCTGGGGGAGGTTCTTTATCGGCGAGCAGTTCTTC	CASWGRFFIGEQFF
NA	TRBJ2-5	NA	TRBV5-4	TGTGCCAGCAGCTTGGGACTAGACGGAGAGACCCAGTACTTC	CASSLGLDGETQYF
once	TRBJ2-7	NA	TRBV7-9	TGTGCCAGCAGCTTAGCGGGCAGGGGCTACGAGCAGTACTTC	CASSLAGRGYEQYF
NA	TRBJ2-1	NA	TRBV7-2	TGTGCCAGCAGCCCGCCGGGACTAAGGGGGAATGAGCAGTTCTTC	CASSPPGLRGNEQFF
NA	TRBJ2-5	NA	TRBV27	TGTGCCAGCAGCTCTTACCAAGAGACCCAGTACTTC	CASSSYQETQYF
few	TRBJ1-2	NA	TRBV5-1	TGCGCCAGCAGCCTCGACAGGCTTGGCTACACCTTC	CASSLDRLGYTF
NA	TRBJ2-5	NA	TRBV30	TGTGCCTGGAGTATGCGGGGCGGGCAGACCCAGTACTTC	CAWSMRGGQTQYF
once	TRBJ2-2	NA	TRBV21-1	TGTGCCAGCAGCAACGTAGGACTAGCGGGGGGCTTAAACACCGGGGAGCTGTTTTTT	CASSNVGLAGGLNTGELFF
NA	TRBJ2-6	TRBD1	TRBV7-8	TGTGCCAGCAGCTCCTATACCCCCGGAGACAGGGGGGGCCGCGGGGCCAACGTCCTGACTTTC	CASSSYTPGDRGGRGANVLTF
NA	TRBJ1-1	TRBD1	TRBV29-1	TGCAGCGTTGAAGGCTGGACAGGGTTCATGAACACTGAAGCTTTCTTT	CSVEGWTGFMNTEAFF
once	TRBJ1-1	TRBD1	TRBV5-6	TGTGCCAGCAGCCGGGACAGCTCGAACACTGAAGCTTTCTTT	CASSRDSSNTEAFF